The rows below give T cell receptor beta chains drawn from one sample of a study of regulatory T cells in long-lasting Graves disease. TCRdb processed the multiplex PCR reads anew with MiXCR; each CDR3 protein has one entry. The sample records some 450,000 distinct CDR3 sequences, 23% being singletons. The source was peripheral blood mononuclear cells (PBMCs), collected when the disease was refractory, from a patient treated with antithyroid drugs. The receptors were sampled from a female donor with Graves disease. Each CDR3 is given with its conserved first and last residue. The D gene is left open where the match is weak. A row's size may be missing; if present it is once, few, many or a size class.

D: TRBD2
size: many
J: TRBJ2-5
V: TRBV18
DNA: TGTGCCAGCTCACCAGATACTAGCGGGAGAGCGCGAGAGACCCAGTACTTC
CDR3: CASSPDTSGRARETQYF

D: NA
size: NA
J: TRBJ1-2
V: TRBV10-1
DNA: TGCGCCAGCAGTGAGTCGACAGGACCAACCCCTGGCTACACCTTC
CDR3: CASSESTGPTPGYTF

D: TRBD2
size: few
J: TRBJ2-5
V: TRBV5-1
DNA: TGCGCCAGCAGCGCGGAACTAGCGGGAGGGACACAAGAGACCCAGTACTTC
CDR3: CASSAELAGGTQETQYF

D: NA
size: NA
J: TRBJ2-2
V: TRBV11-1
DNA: TGTGCCAGCAGCCCGGTTGGTAGCAGTACCGGGGAGCTGTTTTTT
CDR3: CASSPVGSSTGELFF

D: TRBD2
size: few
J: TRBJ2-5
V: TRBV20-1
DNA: TGCAGTGCTAGTCCAAAGAGCGGGATTGAGACCCAGTACTTC
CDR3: CSASPKSGIETQYF

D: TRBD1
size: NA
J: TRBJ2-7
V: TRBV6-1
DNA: TGTGCCAGCGGCGGCACCGGGACAGGTAGCTACGAGCAGTACTTC
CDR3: CASGGTGTGSYEQYF

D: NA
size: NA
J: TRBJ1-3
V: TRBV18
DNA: TGTGCCAGCGCTTTAACCTCTGGAAGCACCATATATTTT
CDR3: CASALTSGSTIYF

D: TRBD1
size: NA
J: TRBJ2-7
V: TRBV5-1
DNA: TGCGCCAGCAGCCCCCAGGGGGTTTCCTACGAGCAGTACTTC
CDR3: CASSPQGVSYEQYF

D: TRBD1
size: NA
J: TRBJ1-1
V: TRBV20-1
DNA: TGCAGTGCGGCTAAATCGACAGGGTTAACTGAAGCTTTCTTT
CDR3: CSAAKSTGLTEAFF

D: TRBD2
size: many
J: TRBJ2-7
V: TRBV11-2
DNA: TGTGCCAACAGCCTTGGGACTAGCTGGTACGAGCAGTACTTC
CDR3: CANSLGTSWYEQYF

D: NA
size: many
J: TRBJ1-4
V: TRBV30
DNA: TGTGCCTGGAAGTACTCAACTAATGAAAAACTGTTTTTT
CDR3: CAWKYSTNEKLFF

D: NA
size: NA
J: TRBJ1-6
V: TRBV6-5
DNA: TGTGCCAGCAGTTCCTCGGGGAGCTCCTATAATTCACCCCTCCACTTT
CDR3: CASSSSGSSYNSPLHF

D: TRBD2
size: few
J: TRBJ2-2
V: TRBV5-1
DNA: TGCGCCAGCAGCTCCTCGACTAGCGGGAAAAACACCGGGGAGCTGTTTTTT
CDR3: CASSSSTSGKNTGELFF

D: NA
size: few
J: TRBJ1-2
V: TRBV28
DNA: TGTGCCAGCAGTTTTGAGCGGGATGACTATGGCTACACCTTC
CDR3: CASSFERDDYGYTF

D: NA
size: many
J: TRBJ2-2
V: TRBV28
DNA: TGTGCCAGCGGACTGTTGTCCGGGGAGCTGTTTTTT
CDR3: CASGLLSGELFF

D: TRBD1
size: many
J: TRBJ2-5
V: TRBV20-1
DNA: TGCAGTGCCGCGACAGGGGGCGATAGGAAGACCCAGTACTTC
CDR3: CSAATGGDRKTQYF

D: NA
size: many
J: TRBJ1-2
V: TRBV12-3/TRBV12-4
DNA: TGTGCCAGCAGTTTACGGAACGACTATGGCTACACCTTC
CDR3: CASSLRNDYGYTF

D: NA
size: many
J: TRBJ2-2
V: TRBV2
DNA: TGTGCCAGCAGTGAAGCGCTTCATCGGACTTTGAACACCGGGGAGCTGTTTTTT
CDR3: CASSEALHRTLNTGELFF

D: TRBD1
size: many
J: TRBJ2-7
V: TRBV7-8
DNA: TGTGCCAGCAGCTTAGCCCCCCCCGGGACAGGTGATTACGAGCAGTACTTC
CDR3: CASSLAPPGTGDYEQYF

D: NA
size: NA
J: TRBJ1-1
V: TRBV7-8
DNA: TGTGCCAGCAGCTTAGTGGTCCAGCAGAACACTGAAGCTTTCTTT
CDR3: CASSLVVQQNTEAFF

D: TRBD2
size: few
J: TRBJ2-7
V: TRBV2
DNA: TGTGCCAGCAGTGTGGGACTAGGAAGCTCCTACGAGCAGTACTTC
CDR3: CASSVGLGSSYEQYF

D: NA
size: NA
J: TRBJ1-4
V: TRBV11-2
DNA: TGTGCCAGCAGCTTAGGAGGCAGCCTTTTTGCAACTAATGAAAAACTGTTTTTT
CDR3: CASSLGGSLFATNEKLFF

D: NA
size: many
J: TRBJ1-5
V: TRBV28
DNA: TGTGCCAGCAGCCTTAGCGATGGGGGCAATCAGCCCCAGCATTTT
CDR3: CASSLSDGGNQPQHF

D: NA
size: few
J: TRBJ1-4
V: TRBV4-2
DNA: TGTGCCAGCAGCCATCCTATTTTCTTGAGAACTAATGAAAAACTGTTTTTT
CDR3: CASSHPIFLRTNEKLFF

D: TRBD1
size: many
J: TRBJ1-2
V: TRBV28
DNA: TGTGCCAGCAGTCTTACTACCGTCCGGGACAGCTATGGCTACACCTTC
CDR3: CASSLTTVRDSYGYTF

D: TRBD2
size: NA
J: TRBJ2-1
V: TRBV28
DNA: TGTGCCAGCAACCTAGCGGGAGGCCCAGTTGACAATGAGCAGTTCTTC
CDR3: CASNLAGGPVDNEQFF

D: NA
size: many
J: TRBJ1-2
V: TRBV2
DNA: TGTGCCAGATCATCGGGACGGAACTATGGCTACACCTTC
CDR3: CARSSGRNYGYTF

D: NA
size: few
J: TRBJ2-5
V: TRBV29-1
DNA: TGCAGCGGACGGCGGTACCAAGAGACCCAGTACTTC
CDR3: CSGRRYQETQYF

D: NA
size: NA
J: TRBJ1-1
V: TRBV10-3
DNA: TGTGCCATCGGACTTGGCACTGAAGCTTACTTT
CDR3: CAIGLGTEAYF

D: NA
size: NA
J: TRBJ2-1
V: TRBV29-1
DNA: TGCAGCGTTGTTAACAGATTATACAATGAGCAGTTCTTC
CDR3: CSVVNRLYNEQFF

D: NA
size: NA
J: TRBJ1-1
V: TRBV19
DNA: TGTGCCACCAATGTAGAGGGTCGTCACACTGAAGCTTTCTTT
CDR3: CATNVEGRHTEAFF

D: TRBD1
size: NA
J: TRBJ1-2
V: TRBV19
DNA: TGTGCCAGTAGATCTACAGGGGGCGACTATGGCTACACCTTC
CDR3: CASRSTGGDYGYTF

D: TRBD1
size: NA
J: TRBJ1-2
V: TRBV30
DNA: TGTGCCTGGACTAAAGACAGGGTCGGCTACACCTTC
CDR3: CAWTKDRVGYTF

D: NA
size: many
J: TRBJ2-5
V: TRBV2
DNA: TGTGCCAGCAGTGTAGTAGAACAAGAGACCCAGTACTTC
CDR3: CASSVVEQETQYF

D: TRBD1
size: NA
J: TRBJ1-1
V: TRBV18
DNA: TGTGCCAGCTCACCCCAGGGGACAGCCCGAGAAGCTTTCTTT
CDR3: CASSPQGTAREAFF

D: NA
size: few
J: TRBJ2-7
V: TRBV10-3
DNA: TGTGCCATCAGATCGCAGGGGCCGCCCTACGAGCAGTACTTC
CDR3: CAIRSQGPPYEQYF

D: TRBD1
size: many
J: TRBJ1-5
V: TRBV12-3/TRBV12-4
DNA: TGTGCCAGCAGTTTATTTGGGACAGGGCCAAATCAGCCCCAGCATTTT
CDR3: CASSLFGTGPNQPQHF

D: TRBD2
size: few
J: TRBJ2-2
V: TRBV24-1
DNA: TGTGCCACCTATAGCGGGACTACCGGGGAGCTGTTTTTT
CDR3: CATYSGTTGELFF

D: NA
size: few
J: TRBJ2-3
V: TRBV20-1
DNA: TGCAGTGCTGACGACCAGATGGGCACAGATACGCAGTATTTT
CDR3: CSADDQMGTDTQYF

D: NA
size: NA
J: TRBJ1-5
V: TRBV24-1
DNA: TGTGCCACCAGTGGAGGCCAGCAAAATCAGCCCCAGCATTTT
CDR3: CATSGGQQNQPQHF

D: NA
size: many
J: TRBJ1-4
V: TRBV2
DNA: TGTGCCAGCACTCAACCGCTTAATGAAAAACTGTTTTTT
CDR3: CASTQPLNEKLFF

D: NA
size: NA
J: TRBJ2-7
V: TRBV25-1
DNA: TGTGCCAGCAGTCCTGCGGACGAGCAGTACTTC
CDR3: CASSPADEQYF

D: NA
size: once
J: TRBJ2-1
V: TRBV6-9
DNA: TGTGCCAGCAGTTTCTACCTTCGAAGCTCCTACAATGAGCAGTTCTTC
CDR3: CASSFYLRSSYNEQFF